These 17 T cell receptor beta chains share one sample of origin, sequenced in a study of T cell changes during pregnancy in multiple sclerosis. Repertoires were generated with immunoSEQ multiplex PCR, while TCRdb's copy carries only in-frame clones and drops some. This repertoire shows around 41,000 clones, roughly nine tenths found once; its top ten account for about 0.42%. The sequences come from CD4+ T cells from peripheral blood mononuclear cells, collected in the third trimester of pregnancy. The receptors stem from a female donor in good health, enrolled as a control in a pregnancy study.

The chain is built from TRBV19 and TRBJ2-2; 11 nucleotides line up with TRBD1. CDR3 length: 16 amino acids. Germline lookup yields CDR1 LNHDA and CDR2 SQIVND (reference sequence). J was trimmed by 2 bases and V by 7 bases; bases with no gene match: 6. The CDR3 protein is CASTPRTGGNTGELFF. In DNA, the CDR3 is TGTGCCAGTACCCCCCGGACAGGGGGCAACACCGGGGAGCTGTTTTTT.

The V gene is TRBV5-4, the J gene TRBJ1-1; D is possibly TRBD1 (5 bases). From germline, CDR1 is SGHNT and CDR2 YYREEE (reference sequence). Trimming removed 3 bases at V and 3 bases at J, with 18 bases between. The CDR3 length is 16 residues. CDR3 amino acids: CASSSKGLLRDTEAFF. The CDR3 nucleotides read TGTGCCAGCAGCTCGAAGGGACTTCTAAGGGACACTGAAGCTTTCTTT.

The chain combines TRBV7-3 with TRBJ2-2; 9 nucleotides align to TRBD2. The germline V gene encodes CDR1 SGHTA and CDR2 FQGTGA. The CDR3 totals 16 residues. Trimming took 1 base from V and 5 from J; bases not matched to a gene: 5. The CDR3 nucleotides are TGTGCCAGCAGCTTAAGGGCGAGCGGGGGGACCGGGGAGCTGTTTTTT. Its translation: CASSLRASGGTGELFF.

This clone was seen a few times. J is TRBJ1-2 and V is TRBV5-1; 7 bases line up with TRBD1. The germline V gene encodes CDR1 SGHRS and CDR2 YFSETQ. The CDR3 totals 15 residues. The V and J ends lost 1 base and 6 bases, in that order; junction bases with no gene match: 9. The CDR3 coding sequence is TGCGCCAGCAGCTTGCAGACAGGGCTACAACATGGCTACACCTTC. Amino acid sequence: CASSLQTGLQHGYTF.

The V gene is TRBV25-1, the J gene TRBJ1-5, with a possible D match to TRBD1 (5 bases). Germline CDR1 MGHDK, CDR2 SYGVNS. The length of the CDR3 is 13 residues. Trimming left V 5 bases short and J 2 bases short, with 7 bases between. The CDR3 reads CASSWGGNQPQHF. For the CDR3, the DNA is TGTGCCAGCAGTTGGGGCGGCAATCAGCCCCAGCATTTT.

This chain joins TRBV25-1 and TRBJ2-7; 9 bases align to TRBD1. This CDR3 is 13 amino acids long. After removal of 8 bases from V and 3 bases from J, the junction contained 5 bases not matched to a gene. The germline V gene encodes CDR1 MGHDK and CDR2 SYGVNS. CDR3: CASLGTGFYEQYF. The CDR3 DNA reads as TGTGCCAGCCTCGGGACAGGGTTCTACGAGCAGTACTTC.

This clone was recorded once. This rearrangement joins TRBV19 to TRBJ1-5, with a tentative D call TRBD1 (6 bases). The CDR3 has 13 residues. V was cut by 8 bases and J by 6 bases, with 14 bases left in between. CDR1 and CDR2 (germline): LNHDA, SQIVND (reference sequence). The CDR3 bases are TGTGCCAGTTCATGGGGGGGCGGTCAGCCCCAGCATTTT. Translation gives CASSWGGGQPQHF.

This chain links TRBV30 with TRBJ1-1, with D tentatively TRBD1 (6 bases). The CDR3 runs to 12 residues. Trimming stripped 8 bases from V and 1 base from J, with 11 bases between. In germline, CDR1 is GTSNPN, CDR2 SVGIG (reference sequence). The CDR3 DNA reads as TGTGCCGTGCTGACAGGGAACACTGAAGCTTTCTTT. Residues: CAVLTGNTEAFF.

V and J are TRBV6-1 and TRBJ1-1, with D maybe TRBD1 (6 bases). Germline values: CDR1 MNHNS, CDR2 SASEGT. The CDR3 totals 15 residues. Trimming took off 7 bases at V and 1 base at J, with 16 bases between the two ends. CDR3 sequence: CASIISPGANTEAFF. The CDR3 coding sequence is TGTGCCAGCATAATCAGCCCAGGGGCGAACACTGAAGCTTTCTTT.

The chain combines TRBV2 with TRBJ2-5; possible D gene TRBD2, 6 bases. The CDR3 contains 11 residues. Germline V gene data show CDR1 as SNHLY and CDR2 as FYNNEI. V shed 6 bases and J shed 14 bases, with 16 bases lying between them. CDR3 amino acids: CASSSPGLYYF. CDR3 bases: TGTGCCAGCAGCAGCCCGGGACTCTACTACTTC.

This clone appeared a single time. In nucleotides, the CDR3 is TGTGCCAGCAGCCGACAACCCCTAGCGGGAGGGGCCAATGAGCAGTTCTTC. Encoded protein: CASSRQPLAGGANEQFF. This sequence joins TRBV7-3 and TRBJ2-1, with 12 bases that match TRBD2. This CDR3 has 17 residues. Germline V gene sequence: CDR1 SGHTA, CDR2 FQGTGA. Losses at the gene ends were 5 bases for V and 6 bases for J; bases not matched to a gene: 11.

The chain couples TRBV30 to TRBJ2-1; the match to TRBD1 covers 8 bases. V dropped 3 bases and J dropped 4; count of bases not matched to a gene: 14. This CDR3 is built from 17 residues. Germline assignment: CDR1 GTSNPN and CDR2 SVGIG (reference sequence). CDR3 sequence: CAWSSGGARGRYNEQFF. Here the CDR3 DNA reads TGTGCCTGGAGCTCAGGGGGCGCTCGGGGGCGGTACAATGAGCAGTTCTTC.

CDR3 sequence: CASSSKQETQYF. The CDR3 DNA follows: TGTGCCAGCAGTTCTAAGCAAGAGACCCAGTACTTC. This chain connects TRBV27 to TRBJ2-5; D gene ambiguous. Germline CDR1 reads MNHEY; CDR2 reads SMNVEV (reference sequence). The length of the CDR3 is 12 residues. Trimming stripped 4 bases from V and 2 bases from J, with 5 bases between.

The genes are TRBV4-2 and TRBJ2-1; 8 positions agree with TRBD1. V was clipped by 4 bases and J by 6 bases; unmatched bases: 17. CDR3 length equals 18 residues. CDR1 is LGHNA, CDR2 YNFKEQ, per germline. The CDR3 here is CASSPSDSDRVGPNEQFF. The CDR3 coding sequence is TGTGCCAGCAGCCCTTCAGATTCGGACAGGGTAGGACCCAATGAGCAGTTCTTC.

CDR3 coding DNA: TGCAGCGTTGAAGGGGACAGGGGGCCCGTCGGCACAGATACGCAGTATTTT. It specifies CSVEGDRGPVGTDTQYF. V is TRBV29-1 and J is TRBJ2-3, with 12 bases that match TRBD1. CDR1 is SQVTM, CDR2 ANQGSEA, per germline. CDR3 size: 17 residues. V lost 1 base to trimming and J lost 1 base; unmatched junction nucleotides: 6.

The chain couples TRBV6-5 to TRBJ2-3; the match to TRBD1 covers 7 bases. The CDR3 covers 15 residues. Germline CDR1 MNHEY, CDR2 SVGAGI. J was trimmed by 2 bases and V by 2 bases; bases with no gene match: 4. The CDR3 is CASSYTGQLTDTQYF. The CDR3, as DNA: TGTGCCAGCAGTTACACGGGACAGCTCACAGATACGCAGTATTTT.

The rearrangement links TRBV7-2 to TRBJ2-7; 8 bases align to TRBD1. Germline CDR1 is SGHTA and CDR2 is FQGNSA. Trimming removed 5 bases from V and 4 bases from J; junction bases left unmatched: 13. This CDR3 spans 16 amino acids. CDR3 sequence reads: CASSPPLPGGAYEQYF. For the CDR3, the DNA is TGTGCCAGCAGCCCCCCTCTTCCAGGGGGCGCATACGAGCAGTACTTC.